The present T cell receptor (beta chain) was sequenced within a study of Ad26.COV2.S vaccination and SARS-CoV-2 variants. Study details: In the study, Ad26.COV2.S was injected intramuscularly once, or twice 56 days apart.

The CDR3 length is 15 residues. Trimming took 1 base from V and 5 from J, leaving 14 bases between them. The germline gives CDR1 SGHAT, CDR2 FQNNGV. Assay used: immunoSEQ multiplex PCR; TCRdb lists only in-frame clones, some missing. The table records 360,000 or so clones, roughly 84% of them present only once. Regarding treatment: around 19 received Ad26.COV2.S at low or high dose, single or two shots; about 5 received placebo; per-sample allocation not given. Following the first vaccine or placebo injection, samples were taken on day 63. Donor was an adult aged 18-55 years in Boston. The rearrangement links TRBV11-2 to TRBJ1-1, with D tentatively TRBD1 (5 bases). The receptor was isolated from a person aged 18-65 years who received the Ad26.COV2.S COVID-19 vaccine or a placebo. Sequencing was performed on peripheral blood, taken in a trial of Ad26.COV2.S vaccine versus placebo. As DNA, the CDR3 is TGTGCCAGCAGCTTAGTCGGACGGAGGGGAACTGAAGCTTTCTTT. Translation: CASSLVGRRGTEAFF.